The sequence of this T cell receptor beta chain was determined in a study of graft-versus-host responses after intestinal transplantation. Across the study: Recipients across the board were started on anti-thymocyte globulin induction, then kept on tacrolimus and steroids for around 3 years.

Study-wide points: Patients with graft-donor T cell macrochimerism had high graft-versus-host to host-versus-graft clonal ratios in allografts.

The CDR3 is 14 amino acids. Germline V gene sequence: CDR1 LNHDA, CDR2 SQIVND (reference sequence). The V segment lost 8 bases and the J segment 6 bases; nucleotides outside the gene matches: 11. The repertoire was sequenced with immunoSEQ multiplex PCR; TCRdb's copy has only in-frame clones and lacks some. This table holds almost 85,000 clones, roughly nine tenths found once. A word on this clone: No antigen is known for it.

The sequences come from unstimulated CD4+ T cells sorted from spleen or lymph node cells, collected before intestinal transplant. The V gene is TRBV19, the J gene TRBJ2-7, with TRBD2 matching 9 bases. The clonotype comes from a human donor who received an intestinal transplant. CDR3: CASRRGGESLEQYF. CDR3 sequence (DNA): TGTGCCAGTCGGCGGGGGGGCGAATCTCTCGAGCAGTACTTC.